This TCR beta chain was profiled in a study of cytomegalovirus exposure and HLA in healthy donors. Overall study: Researchers found that about 84% of over 350 genotyped donors fell within the Caucasian-associated ancestry cluster.

With 60 Vbeta and 13 Jbeta primers, the PCR was carried out. Here immunoSEQ multiplex PCR was the method, and the copy in TCRdb shows in-frame clones only, minus some. The sample records under 150,000 clones, under 90% being singletons. General observations from the study: Among immune exposure information, only CMV serostatus was available. Within the data, a cluster of highly shared sequence variants was likely a sequencing artifact. Both high specificity and high sensitivity reportedly marked the classifier's diagnosis of cytomegalovirus status.

This clone was seen once. Its antigen remains unknown. This TCR was recovered from a man aged 18-30 years in good health and CMV-seronegative. Material for sequencing was PBMCs.

The CDR3 loop reads CASILSGQGYEKLFF. The CDR3 DNA reads as TGTGCCAGCATTCTTTCGGGACAGGGGTATGAAAAACTGTTTTTT. This chain uses TRBV28 with TRBJ1-4, with 10 bases identical to TRBD1. V trimming: 7 bases; J trimming: 6 bases; junction bases outside the gene matches: 8. The CDR3 consists of 15 residues. CDR1 and CDR2 from the germline V gene are MDHEN and SYDVKM.